The text below deals with one TCR beta chain. Its antigen is not known. This entry belongs to a study of T cells after yellow fever vaccination. The CDR3 runs to 15 residues. The germline CDR1 and CDR2 sequences are MDHEN and SYDVKM. V was clipped by 3 bases and J by 4 bases; unmatched bases: 4. Study results and caveats: Few clonotypes appeared in both CD4 and CD8 compartments.

As TCR cDNA was made by 5'RACE template switching, a universal primer site and UMIs were added. From the 5' RACE reads, TCRdb called clonotypes with MiXCR, one entry per CDR3 protein. The data show a few hundred thousand distinct CDR3 sequences, 6.2% seen once. The input for sequencing was PBMCs, taken 5 days after the yellow fever booster vaccination. The sequence was obtained from a man aged 30 to 39 who received the YFV17D yellow fever vaccine. The V and J genes are TRBV28 and TRBJ2-1; TRBD2 matches at 9 bases. CDR3 in amino acids: CASSLFAGGYNEQFF. As DNA, the CDR3 is TGTGCCAGCAGTTTGTTCGCGGGAGGGTACAATGAGCAGTTCTTC.